This TCR beta chain was identified during a study of OX40 agonist ivuxolimab in advanced cancers. The wider study: Three patients got partial responses; one had hepatocellular carcinoma and two had cutaneous melanoma.

Broader study findings: Among the nonresponders, some also had low normalized T-cell clonal expansion. CD4+ and CD8+ blood T cells expanded clonally by week 6 at 0.1 to 3.0 mg/kg. In general, CD8+ T cells held more expanded clones than CD4+ did, on average.

Regarding this clone: Its antigen is as yet unknown.

V lost 0 bases and J 4 bases, leaving 24 bases between the germline ends. This CDR3 is built from 19 residues. The germline V gene has CDR1 SGHRS and CDR2 YFSETQ. Using immunoSEQ multiplex PCR, the repertoire was profiled, and TCRdb retains in-frame clones only, with some absent. The table records about 89,000 clones, 70% to 90% of them present only once. The starting material was CD4+ or CD8+ T cells sorted from blood, obtained in a trial of the OX40 agonist ivuxolimab. The rearrangement uses TRBV5-1 and TRBJ2-3; TRBD1 is a possible D gene (6 bases). The sequence was collected from an adult with an advanced solid tumor such as melanoma, head and neck, liver or kidney cancer. The DNA for the CDR3 is TGCGCCAGCAGCTTGGCCGGGATCTCACAGGGTCGATTTGCAGATACGCAGTATTTT. Its protein is CASSLAGISQGRFADTQYF.